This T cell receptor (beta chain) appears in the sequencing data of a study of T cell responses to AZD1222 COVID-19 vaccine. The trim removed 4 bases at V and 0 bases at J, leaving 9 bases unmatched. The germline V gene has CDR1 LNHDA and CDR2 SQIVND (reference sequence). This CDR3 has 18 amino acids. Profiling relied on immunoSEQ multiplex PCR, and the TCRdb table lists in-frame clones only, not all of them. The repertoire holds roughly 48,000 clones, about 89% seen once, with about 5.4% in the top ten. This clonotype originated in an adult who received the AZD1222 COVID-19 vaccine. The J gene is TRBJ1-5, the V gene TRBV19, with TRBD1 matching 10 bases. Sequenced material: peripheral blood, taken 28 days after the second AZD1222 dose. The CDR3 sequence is CASSRRQGASTSNQPQHF. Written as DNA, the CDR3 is TGTGCCAGTAGTAGGAGACAGGGGGCTTCAACTAGCAATCAGCCCCAGCATTTT.